These T cell receptor beta chains were read from a single sample in a study of blood T cell repertoires in COVID-19. Sequencing used immunoSEQ multiplex PCR; TCRdb keeps in-frame clones, though not all of them. The sample lists approximately 170,000 clones; approximately 82% were seen once. The sequencing sample was made of PBMCs or T cells enriched from blood (not recorded which). These receptors were taken from a woman in her fifties or sixties who had recovered from COVID-19. The CDR3 runs from the conserved cysteine through the conserved F or W. A D gene is named only where the DNA matches it firmly. Only some rows state a clone size, as once, few, many or a class for expanded clones.

j_call	d_call	clone_size	v_call	cdr3_aa	cdr3_nt
TRBJ2-5	NA	NA	TRBV2	CASSEVWGTIGTQYF	TGTGCCAGCAGTGAAGTTTGGGGGACAATAGGGACCCAGTACTTC
TRBJ2-1	NA	NA	TRBV21-1	CASSPGLAHNEQFF	TGTGCCAGCAGCCCAGGACTAGCCCACAATGAGCAGTTCTTC
TRBJ1-4	TRBD1	NA	TRBV5-1	CASSLGDRGSEKLFF	TGCGCCAGCAGCTTGGGGGACAGGGGGAGTGAAAAACTGTTTTTT
TRBJ2-1	TRBD2	NA	TRBV5-1	CASSLYGLAGDNEQFF	TGCGCCAGCAGCCTTTACGGACTAGCGGGGGACAATGAGCAGTTCTTC
TRBJ2-1	NA	once	TRBV7-9	CASRGGAPNNEQFF	TGTGCCAGCAGGGGGGGGGCACCCAACAATGAGCAGTTCTTC
TRBJ1-2	TRBD1	few	TRBV30	CAWAGTGSVYTF	TGTGCCTGGGCCGGGACAGGGTCTGTCTACACCTTC
TRBJ1-3	NA	once	TRBV18	CASSPPGASGNTIYF	TGTGCCAGCTCACCACCGGGGGCCTCTGGAAACACCATATATTTT
TRBJ1-5	NA	NA	TRBV18	CASSPSISNQPQHF	TGTGCCAGCTCCCCCTCTATTAGCAATCAGCCCCAGCATTTT
TRBJ2-5	NA	NA	TRBV27	CASSFSGQETQYF	TGTGCCAGCAGTTTTTCGGGGCAAGAGACCCAGTACTTC
TRBJ2-3	TRBD2	once	TRBV10-2	CATKGLAGTDTQYF	TGCGCCACCAAGGGACTAGCGGGAACAGATACGCAGTATTTT
TRBJ2-1	NA	NA	TRBV6-5	CASTYGADYNEQFF	TGTGCCAGCACCTACGGAGCGGACTACAATGAGCAGTTCTTC
TRBJ2-2	TRBD1	once	TRBV9	CASSVGDRATGELFF	TGTGCCAGCAGCGTAGGGGACAGGGCCACCGGGGAGCTGTTTTTT
TRBJ1-2	NA	NA	TRBV18	CASSPDRNGYTF	TGTGCCAGCTCACCCGACAGGAACGGCTACACCTTC
TRBJ1-6	NA	NA	TRBV5-1	CASSLAGLGSPLHF	TGCGCCAGCAGCTTGGCGGGGTTGGGTTCACCCCTCCACTTT
TRBJ2-3	NA	few	TRBV12-3/TRBV12-4	CASSPQGDTQYF	TGTGCCAGCAGTCCTCAGGGAGATACGCAGTATTTT
TRBJ1-2	TRBD1	once	TRBV7-8	CASSLKTGEGGYTF	TGTGCCAGCAGCCTAAAGACAGGGGAGGGCGGCTACACCTTC
TRBJ1-1	TRBD1	NA	TRBV7-9	CASSRRGRDTEAFF	TGTGCCAGCAGCCGCAGGGGGCGGGACACTGAAGCTTTCTTT
TRBJ1-6	NA	once	TRBV9	CASSLHGENSPLHF	TGTGCCAGCAGCCTTCACGGGGAGAATTCACCCCTCCACTTT
TRBJ1-1	TRBD1	NA	TRBV7-2	CASSSGQGARSAFF	TGTGCCAGCAGCTCAGGACAGGGGGCGCGTTCTGCTTTCTTT
TRBJ2-1	TRBD2	NA	TRBV9	CASSEPGLAGGGNEQFF	TGTGCCAGCAGCGAGCCCGGGCTAGCGGGAGGAGGGAATGAGCAGTTCTTC
TRBJ1-4	TRBD1	NA	TRBV27	CASSWRQGMTANEKLFF	TGTGCCAGCAGTTGGCGACAGGGGATGACGGCTAATGAAAAACTGTTTTTT
TRBJ1-1	NA	NA	TRBV10-3	CAISALNTEAFF	TGTGCCATCAGTGCATTGAACACTGAAGCTTTCTTT
TRBJ2-2	NA	NA	TRBV29-1	CSVEPLARTGELFF	TGCAGCGTTGAACCGCTAGCGAGAACCGGGGAGCTGTTTTTT
TRBJ1-4	TRBD1	NA	TRBV6-5	CAIETGAENEKLFF	TGTGCCATCGAAACAGGGGCTGAGAATGAAAAACTGTTTTTT